This T cell receptor beta chain emerged from a study of control samples from healthy donors and cancer patients. Generated by immunoSEQ multiplex PCR, the TCRdb table keeps only in-frame clones and is missing some. The sample lists fewer than 200,000 clones, roughly 92% seen once, with roughly 1.5% in the top ten. Germline V gene data show CDR1 as MNHEY and CDR2 as SVGEGT. The CDR3 contains 14 residues. V was clipped by 4 bases and J by 2 bases; unmatched bases: 5. The sample comprised blood. The V call is TRBV6-2 or TRBV6-3, the J call TRBJ2-7; TRBD1 aligns across 7 bases. The origin of this receptor is a man aged 25 to 45 in good health. CDR3 amino acids: CASSWGQPPYEQYF. The CDR3 DNA is TGTGCCAGCAGTTGGGGACAGCCTCCCTACGAGCAGTACTTC.